This T cell receptor beta chain was documented in a study of TIL therapy for anti-PD-1-resistant metastatic lung cancer. This clone was found once. Trimming at V came to 0 bases and at J to 6 bases, leaving 5 bases not matched to a gene. Germline CDR1 reads SGHRS; CDR2 reads YFSETQ. The CDR3 runs 14 residues. This sample's time point: pre-treatment sample, taken before nivolumab and TIL therapy. The immunoSEQ assay was v3. The method was immunoSEQ multiplex PCR; TCRdb's version includes in-frame clones alone and lacks a portion of them. The repertoire holds under 70,000 clones, with roughly 87% as singletons.

The receptor was derived from a person aged 25 to 85 with non-small cell lung cancer. This sequence joins TRBV5-1 and TRBJ1-2, with TRBD1 matching over 7 bases. Sequencing used blood, obtained at baseline. The DNA of the CDR3 is TGCGCCAGCAGCTTGGAGGGACAGCAAGATGGCTACACCTTC. The encoded protein is CASSLEGQQDGYTF.